Presented here are 27 T cell receptor beta chains from one specimen sequenced in a study of blood T cell repertoires in COVID-19. TCRdb keeps only in-frame clones here, not all; method: immunoSEQ multiplex PCR. The sample holds approximately 190,000 clones, around four fifths seen once. Material: peripheral blood. Source of these receptors: a woman in her forties with acute or convalescent COVID-19.

The chain uses TRBV6-1 and TRBJ2-5; 10 bases are shared with TRBD2. This CDR3 region has 15 residues. V was clipped by 1 base and J by 4 bases; unmatched bases: 3. The germline V gene has CDR1 MNHNS and CDR2 SASEGT. CDR3 residues: CASSEVAGGGETQYF. In DNA, the CDR3 is TGTGCCAGCAGTGAAGTAGCGGGAGGAGGAGAGACCCAGTACTTC.

This chain links TRBV19 with TRBJ2-7, with D maybe TRBD2 (5 bases). CDR1 is LNHDA, CDR2 SQIVND, per germline (reference sequence). Trimming shortened V by 5 bases and J by 0 bases, and 11 bases separated the two germline ends. The CDR3 consists of 14 residues. The CDR3, as DNA: TGTGCCAGTAGTCGGCTAGCTCTCTCCTACGAGCAGTACTTC. Translated: CASSRLALSYEQYF.

The V call is TRBV30, the J call TRBJ1-1, with D maybe TRBD1 (5 bases). The CDR3 extends over 15 amino acids. Germline CDR1 and CDR2: GTSNPN and SVGIG (reference sequence). V lost 5 bases and J lost 3, with 19 bases in between. CDR3 in DNA: TGTGCCTGGTCCGGGAGAACCACGGGGGACACTGAAGCTTTCTTT. Translating gives CAWSGRTTGDTEAFF.

This clone showed up just once. The chain joins TRBV6-6 to TRBJ1-1; 7 bases are shared with TRBD1. J gave up 0 bases and V 6 bases, and 4 bases lay outside the gene matches. Germline CDR1 reads MNHNY; CDR2 reads SVGAGI (reference sequence). This CDR3 has 14 amino acids. This CDR3 is CASSRTGLNTEAFF. CDR3 nucleotides: TGTGCCAGCAGCCGGACAGGCCTGAACACTGAAGCTTTCTTT.

V is TRBV28 and J is TRBJ1-1, with TRBD1 as a possible D gene (6 bases). CDR3 length equals 16 residues. Germline loops: CDR1 MDHEN, CDR2 SYDVKM. V lost 8 bases and J 0 bases, leaving 19 bases between the germline ends. CDR3 residues: CASGAPDRNMNTEAFF. In DNA form, the CDR3 reads TGTGCCAGCGGGGCCCCCGACAGGAACATGAACACTGAAGCTTTCTTT. The full variable domain, its missing parts supplied by reference TRBV28 and TRBJ1-1, is DVKVTQSSRYLVKRTGEKVFLECVQDMDHENMFWYRQDPGLGLRLIYFSYDVKMKEKGDIPEGYSVSREKKERFSLILESASTNQTSMYLCASGAPDRNMNTEAFFGQGTRLTVV.

V and J are TRBV30 and TRBJ2-1; 8 bases map to TRBD2. V gave up 4 bases and J gave up 4 bases; unmatched junction bases: 9. Germline V gene sequence: CDR1 GTSNPN, CDR2 SVGIG (reference sequence). This CDR3 contains 15 residues. This CDR3 is CAWMYDLAGYNEQFF. CDR3 sequence (DNA): TGTGCCTGGATGTATGACCTAGCGGGTTACAATGAGCAGTTCTTC. Full variable domain (remainder filled in from reference TRBV30 and TRBJ2-1): SQTIHQWPATLVQPVGSPLSLECTVEGTSNPNLYWYRQAAGRGLQLLFYSVGIGQISSEVPQNLSASRPQDRQFILSSKKLLLSDSGFYLCAWMYDLAGYNEQFFGPGTRLTVL.

The chain joins TRBV5-6 to TRBJ1-5, with a possible D match to TRBD1 (5 bases). The V and J ends lost 2 bases and 5 bases respectively, with 14 bases between them. CDR1 SGHDT and CDR2 YYEEEE come from the germline V gene. This CDR3 has 15 residues. Here the CDR3 reads CASSFEGSGDQPQHF. The CDR3 bases are TGTGCCAGCAGCTTTGAGGGGTCGGGGGATCAGCCCCAGCATTTT.

The chain links TRBV15 to TRBJ2-1; 13 nucleotides match TRBD2. V trimming: 1 base; J trimming: 7 bases; junction bases outside the gene matches: 4. Germline values: CDR1 LNHNV, CDR2 YYDKDF (reference sequence). This CDR3 contains 16 residues. This CDR3 is CATSRGLTSGGNEQFF. CDR3 DNA sequence: TGTGCCACCAGCAGAGGCTTGACTAGCGGGGGGAATGAGCAGTTCTTC.

This chain joins TRBV4-2 and TRBJ1-1, with D tentatively TRBD1 (6 bases). The V end was cut by 0 bases, the J end by 3 bases, with 11 bases between. This CDR3 spans 15 amino acids. Per the germline V gene, CDR1 is LGHNA and CDR2 is YNFKEQ. CDR3 loop: CASSQEWDMYTEAFF. In DNA form, the CDR3 reads TGTGCCAGCAGCCAAGAATGGGACATGTACACTGAAGCTTTCTTT.

The rearrangement links TRBV11-2 to TRBJ2-5; 8 bases are a match to TRBD2. This CDR3 region has 14 residues. Looked up from germline, CDR1 is SGHAT and CDR2 is FQNNGV. J was trimmed by 4 bases and V by 5 bases; bases with no gene match: 6. The DNA of the CDR3 is TGTGCCAGCAGCGATCGCGGGGGGACAGAGACCCAGTACTTC. Protein sequence: CASSDRGGTETQYF.

This chain uses TRBV27 with TRBJ2-7; 8 nucleotides agree with TRBD1. Germline assignment: CDR1 MNHEY and CDR2 SMNVEV (reference sequence). The V gene end was trimmed by 5 bases and the J gene end by 2 bases; junction bases not matched to a gene: 8. The CDR3 runs to 15 residues. The DNA of the CDR3 is TGTGCCAGCAGTCCCCGACAGGGGCAGCCCTACGAGCAGTACTTC. Protein sequence: CASSPRQGQPYEQYF.

This clone was picked up one time. The rearrangement links TRBV6-1 to TRBJ2-3; D unclear. Germline CDR1 reads MNHNS; CDR2 reads SASEGT. V gave up 2 bases and J gave up 5 bases, with 2 bases separating them. CDR3 size: 11 residues. The CDR3 here is CASSELDTQYF. The CDR3 DNA reads as TGTGCCAGCAGTGAACTAGATACGCAGTATTTT.

This chain links TRBV19 with TRBJ2-2; no reliable D call. Between the trimmed V and J ends, which lost 6 bases and 6 bases, there was a span of 8 bases. This CDR3 spans 12 amino acids. Germline CDR1 and CDR2: LNHDA and SQIVND (reference sequence). CDR3 protein: CASSTHAGELFF. In DNA form, the CDR3 reads TGTGCCAGTAGCACTCATGCCGGGGAGCTGTTTTTT.

The CDR3 region has the DNA TGTGCCAGCAGCAAGACAGGGGGCGCCGCTGGCTACACCTTC. As protein: CASSKTGGAAGYTF. The rearrangement uses TRBV3-1 (or the pseudogene TRBV3-2) and TRBJ1-2; 10 bases match TRBD1. The CDR3 extends over 14 amino acids. Trimming at V came to 5 bases and at J to 7 bases, leaving 7 bases not matched to a gene. The V gene's germline CDR1 is LGHDT and CDR2 YNNKEL (reference sequence).

This chain uses TRBV27 with TRBJ2-3, with 7 bases that match TRBD2. V lost 7 bases, J lost 3 bases, and 10 bases stayed unmatched. CDR3 length: 15 residues. Germline V gives CDR1 MNHEY, CDR2 SMNVEV (reference sequence). The CDR3 coding sequence is TGTGCCAGCAACCTGGGGGGGTCTAGGACAGATACGCAGTATTTT. Encoded protein: CASNLGGSRTDTQYF.

This chain joins TRBV19 and TRBJ2-3, with a possible D match to TRBD2 (6 bases). V was shortened by 6 bases and J by 1 base, with 20 bases between the two germline ends. CDR3 size: 17 residues. From germline, CDR1 is LNHDA and CDR2 SQIVND (reference sequence). Here the CDR3 DNA reads TGTGCCAGTAGCCCCCGGGACTCCCCGCGGGGCACAGATACGCAGTATTTT. Residues: CASSPRDSPRGTDTQYF.

The rearrangement joins TRBV2 to TRBJ1-2; no firm D call. CDR1 and CDR2 (germline): SNHLY, FYNNEI. The CDR3 is made up of 12 amino acids. The V end lost 7 bases, the J end lost 4 bases, and 10 bases lay between the germline ends. The DNA of the CDR3 is TGTGCCAGCACCGGTCAGGTCTATGGCTACACCTTC. It translates to CASTGQVYGYTF.

Here the CDR3 reads CASSPTVQPQHF. The CDR3 DNA reads TGTGCCAGCAGCCCTACGGTACAGCCCCAGCATTTT. The chain has TRBV2 and TRBJ1-5; D gene unclear. Trimming stripped 6 bases from V and 7 bases from J, with 10 bases between. The CDR3 is 12 amino acids. Germline values: CDR1 SNHLY, CDR2 FYNNEI.

This chain uses TRBV27 with TRBJ2-3; maybe TRBD1 (6 bases). The CDR3 runs 15 residues. CDR1 is MNHEY and CDR2 is SMNVEV in the germline V gene (reference sequence). The V gene lost 6 bases and the J gene lost 0 bases, with 13 bases spanning the gap. The CDR3 reads CASRPGTISTDTQYF. As DNA, the CDR3 is TGTGCCAGCAGACCCGGGACAATTAGCACAGATACGCAGTATTTT.

The chain joins TRBV19 to TRBJ1-5; the D is unclear. CDR3 size: 14 residues. Trimming removed 9 bases at V and 8 bases at J, with 20 bases between. CDR1 is LNHDA and CDR2 is SQIVND in the germline V gene (reference sequence). CDR3 residues: CASALKGSGKPQHF. The DNA of the CDR3 is TGTGCCAGCGCACTTAAAGGGAGTGGGAAGCCCCAGCATTTT.

This clone was seen more than once but under ten times. The V call is TRBV5-1, the J call TRBJ2-1, with D possibly being TRBD2 (6 bases). This CDR3 region has 15 residues. Germline-derived CDR1 and CDR2 are SGHRS and YFSETQ. V was cut by 3 bases and J by 4 bases, with 14 bases left in between. Here the CDR3 DNA reads TGCGCCAGCAGCTCCAGACTAGACACGTACAATGAGCAGTTCTTC. It specifies CASSSRLDTYNEQFF.

This rearrangement joins TRBV27 to TRBJ1-2; D call uncertain. The germline V and J ends were trimmed by 5 bases and 8 bases, with 27 bases remaining between them. CDR3 length: 17 amino acids. Per germline, CDR1 MNHEY and CDR2 SMNVEV (reference sequence). CDR3 in amino acids: CASSPIRTERDGRGYTF. Here the CDR3 DNA reads TGTGCCAGCAGTCCCATTAGGACCGAGCGGGATGGGAGAGGCTACACCTTC.

The chain links TRBV10-1 to TRBJ2-7; 9 bases align to TRBD1. The CDR3 totals 17 residues. V shed 3 bases, J shed 5 bases, and the junction held 14 bases outside the gene matches. Looked up from germline, CDR1 is WNHNN and CDR2 is SYGVQD (reference sequence). The CDR3 DNA reads TGCGCCAGCAGTGAAAAGGATCAGGGACAGGGTATGAACGAGCAGTACTTC. This sequence encodes CASSEKDQGQGMNEQYF.

The chain couples TRBV2 to TRBJ1-4; the match to TRBD1 covers 7 bases. Germline V gene lookup returns CDR1 SNHLY and CDR2 FYNNEI. The V segment lost 7 bases and the J segment 8 bases; nucleotides outside the gene matches: 7. This CDR3 is built from 13 residues. In DNA, the CDR3 is TGTGCCAGCATCAGGGGGGCAGGGGAAAAACTGTTTTTT. It specifies CASIRGAGEKLFF.

This clone has just one count. This chain links TRBV18 with TRBJ2-3; 7 bases align to TRBD2. This CDR3 region has 14 residues. Germline values: CDR1 KGHSH, CDR2 LQKENI. The J segment lost 6 bases and the V segment lost 6 bases, leaving 9 bases of the junction unmatched. The CDR3 is CASSPGLTVDTQYF. In DNA form, the CDR3 reads TGTGCCAGCTCCCCGGGACTAACTGTGGATACGCAGTATTTT. Looking up the rest from reference TRBV18 and TRBJ2-3 gives the full variable domain: NAGVMQNPRHLVRRRGQEARLRCSPMKGHSHVYWYRQLPEEGLKFMVYLQKENIIDESGMPKERFSAEFPKEGPSILRIQQVVRGDSAAYFCASSPGLTVDTQYFGPGTRLTVL.

In its sample, this clone was seen once. The chain recombines TRBV9 with TRBJ1-2, with D possibly TRBD1 on 6 matching bases. Germline CDR1 reads SGDLS; CDR2 reads YYNGEE. The V end lost 0 bases, the J end lost 3 bases, and 12 bases lay between the germline ends. The CDR3 covers 15 residues. Written as DNA, the CDR3 is TGTGCCAGCAGCGTAGTCGAAACAGGGTACTATGGCTACACCTTC. Residues: CASSVVETGYYGYTF.

The V gene is TRBV4-2, the J gene TRBJ2-5; 8 nucleotides align to TRBD2. Trimming took 5 bases from V and 4 from J; bases not matched to a gene: 12. This CDR3 comprises 16 residues. Germline loops: CDR1 LGHNA, CDR2 YNFKEQ. The CDR3 region is CASSKAGLAGGETQYF. Here the CDR3 DNA reads TGTGCCAGCAGCAAGGCGGGACTGGCGGGGGGAGAGACCCAGTACTTC.